This T cell receptor (beta chain) was profiled in a study of T cells of healthy individuals. The CDR3 runs to 13 residues. With 5 bases removed from V and 7 bases from J, the gap between germline ends came to 14 bases. Using its own MiXCR run on the 5' RACE reads, TCRdb lists one record per CDR3 protein. The data contain tens of thousands of distinct CDR3 sequences, roughly 15% of them singletons. At least ten counts were recorded for this clonotype. The V and J genes are TRBV12-3 or TRBV12-4 and TRBJ1-2; no clear D gene. The clonotype comes from a human donor in good health. The CDR3 DNA is TGTGCCAGCAGTATCCGGACGGACTCTGGCTACACCTTC. Translating gives CASSIRTDSGYTF.